This entry features one TCR beta chain sequence. The data are from a study of blood T cell repertoires in COVID-19. Overall study: The United States, Italy and Spain were the sources of the acute and convalescent COVID-19 samples. Sources were T cells, B-cell-depleted T cells, or PBMCs; the material itself was cDNA or gDNA.

Original data processing: Estimation of nucleated cell counts relied on the amplification of reference gene primers. TCRdb keeps only in-frame clones here, not all; method: immunoSEQ multiplex PCR. V, J and clone size reflect that table, while D and trimming were determined from the DNA. The sample has approximately 130,000 clones; around four fifths are singletons. Trimming removed 8 bases at V and 4 bases at J, with 12 bases between. This CDR3 contains 13 residues. The TCR originated in a human donor in a cohort sampled during active COVID-19. This sequence joins TRBV12-3 or TRBV12-4 and TRBJ1-5; D might be TRBD1 (6 bases). The sample taken for sequencing was peripheral blood. The CDR3: CASSLGANQPQHF. The CDR3 coding sequence is TGTGCCAGCTCCTTGGGGGCTAATCAGCCCCAGCATTTT.